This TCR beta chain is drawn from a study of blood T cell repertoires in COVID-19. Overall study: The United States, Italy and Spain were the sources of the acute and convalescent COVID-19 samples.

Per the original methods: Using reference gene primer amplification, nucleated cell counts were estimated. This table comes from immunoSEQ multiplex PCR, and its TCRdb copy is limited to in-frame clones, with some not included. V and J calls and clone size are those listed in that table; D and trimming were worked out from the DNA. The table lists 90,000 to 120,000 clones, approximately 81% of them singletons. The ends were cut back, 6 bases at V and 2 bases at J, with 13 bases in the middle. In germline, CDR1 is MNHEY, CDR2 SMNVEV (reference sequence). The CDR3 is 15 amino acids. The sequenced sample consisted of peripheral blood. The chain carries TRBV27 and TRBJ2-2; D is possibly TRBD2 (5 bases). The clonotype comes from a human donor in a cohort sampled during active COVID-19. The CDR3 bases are TGTGCCAGCAGGCGAGGGAAAGTCAACACCGGGGAGCTGTTTTTT. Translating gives CASRRGKVNTGELFF.